Listed below are T cell receptor beta chains from one sample, sequenced in a study of T cell changes during pregnancy in multiple sclerosis. The assay was immunoSEQ multiplex PCR, and TCRdb's table has in-frame clones only and misses some. There are 40,000 to 45,000 clones in the sample; approximately 89% occur only once, and roughly 1.1% lies in the top ten. Sequenced material: CD4+ T cells from peripheral blood mononuclear cells, taken in the first trimester of pregnancy. These TCRs come from a female donor with multiple sclerosis, enrolled in a pregnancy study. Both conserved end residues are part of each CDR3. The order of the fields is CDR3 DNA, CDR3 protein, V gene, J gene, clone size, D gene. The D gene is left open where the match is weak. For some rows the clone size is stated as once, few or many, or as a class when expanded; others skip it.

cdr3_nt: TGTGCCAGCTCTTTGAAGGAGGGAGAGCAGTACTTC; cdr3_aa: CASSLKEGEQYF; v_call: TRBV18; j_call: TRBJ2-7; clone_size: NA; d_call: NA
cdr3_nt: TGTGCCTGGAGTGTCAGGGAGGGCCAGCCCCAGCATTTT; cdr3_aa: CAWSVREGQPQHF; v_call: TRBV30; j_call: TRBJ1-5; clone_size: NA; d_call: NA
cdr3_nt: TGTGCCAGCAGCTTAGAAAGTGGGGGGGCGAGTGGCTACACCTTC; cdr3_aa: CASSLESGGASGYTF; v_call: TRBV7-2; j_call: TRBJ1-2; clone_size: NA; d_call: NA
cdr3_nt: TGTGCCAGCAGCCCGGGGCAGGGGGAAAAACTGTTTTTT; cdr3_aa: CASSPGQGEKLFF; v_call: TRBV7-8; j_call: TRBJ1-4; clone_size: NA; d_call: NA
cdr3_nt: TGTGCCAGCAGTGAAGACGGGGATGGCTACACCTTC; cdr3_aa: CASSEDGDGYTF; v_call: TRBV2; j_call: TRBJ1-2; clone_size: NA; d_call: NA
cdr3_nt: TGCGCCAGCAGCCAAGAATGGGGGGGAGCGGGAGGGCGCCACGAGCAGTACTTC; cdr3_aa: CASSQEWGGAGGRHEQYF; v_call: TRBV4-3; j_call: TRBJ2-7; clone_size: NA; d_call: TRBD2
cdr3_nt: TGTGCCAGCAGTGTCAGGTTAGGGGTTGCCTACGAGCAGTACTTC; cdr3_aa: CASSVRLGVAYEQYF; v_call: TRBV27; j_call: TRBJ2-7; clone_size: NA; d_call: NA
cdr3_nt: TGTGCCAGCAGCTTCTGGCAGGGGAGCACAGATACGCAGTATTTT; cdr3_aa: CASSFWQGSTDTQYF; v_call: TRBV5-4; j_call: TRBJ2-3; clone_size: NA; d_call: NA
cdr3_nt: TGTGCTAGTGGTTTGGTTGTGGGAGACTCTGTTCTAGAGCAGTTCTTC; cdr3_aa: CASGLVVGDSVLEQFF; v_call: TRBV12-5; j_call: TRBJ2-1; clone_size: NA; d_call: NA
cdr3_nt: TGTGCCAGCAGCTTACGCCCGAAAACTAGCGGGAGTAACCCCTACTCCTACGAGCAGTACTTC; cdr3_aa: CASSLRPKTSGSNPYSYEQYF; v_call: TRBV13; j_call: TRBJ2-7; clone_size: NA; d_call: TRBD2
cdr3_nt: TGTGCCAGCAGCGCCCCCCTGAGGGAGGAGCAGTTCTTC; cdr3_aa: CASSAPLREEQFF; v_call: TRBV9; j_call: TRBJ2-1; clone_size: NA; d_call: NA
cdr3_nt: TGCGCCAGCAGCTTTAATTCACGGGGGCAAGAGACCCAGTACTTC; cdr3_aa: CASSFNSRGQETQYF; v_call: TRBV5-1; j_call: TRBJ2-5; clone_size: NA; d_call: NA
cdr3_nt: TGTGCCAGCGGCGGCTCCCTTTACAATGAGCAGTTCTTC; cdr3_aa: CASGGSLYNEQFF; v_call: TRBV5-4; j_call: TRBJ2-1; clone_size: once; d_call: NA
cdr3_nt: TGCGCCAGCAGATTGACTAGCGGGGAGTACGAGCAGTACTTC; cdr3_aa: CASRLTSGEYEQYF; v_call: TRBV5-1; j_call: TRBJ2-7; clone_size: NA; d_call: TRBD2
cdr3_nt: TGCGCCAGCAGCCTTGGACAGGGGTCCTACAATGAGCAGTTCTTC; cdr3_aa: CASSLGQGSYNEQFF; v_call: TRBV4-1; j_call: TRBJ2-1; clone_size: few; d_call: TRBD1
cdr3_nt: TGTGCCAGCAGCACTTACAGGGGTGGGGAGACCCAGTACTTC; cdr3_aa: CASSTYRGGETQYF; v_call: TRBV7-2; j_call: TRBJ2-5; clone_size: NA; d_call: TRBD1
cdr3_nt: TGTGCCAGCAGTTCCCCCGGACTAGCGGGGGCCTACGAGCAGTACTTC; cdr3_aa: CASSSPGLAGAYEQYF; v_call: TRBV27; j_call: TRBJ2-7; clone_size: NA; d_call: TRBD2
cdr3_nt: TGCGCCAGCAGCCAGGGGACTAGCGGGTTCACAGATACGCAGTATTTT; cdr3_aa: CASSQGTSGFTDTQYF; v_call: TRBV4-3; j_call: TRBJ2-3; clone_size: NA; d_call: TRBD2
cdr3_nt: TGTGCCAGCTCACCCTACCCGGGAGGTGAGAGTAGCACTGAAGCTTTCTTT; cdr3_aa: CASSPYPGGESSTEAFF; v_call: TRBV18; j_call: TRBJ1-1; clone_size: NA; d_call: NA
cdr3_nt: TGTGCCAGGGACTTAAAGGGACAGGAGAACTATGGCTACACCTTC; cdr3_aa: CARDLKGQENYGYTF; v_call: TRBV6-4; j_call: TRBJ1-2; clone_size: NA; d_call: TRBD1
cdr3_nt: TGTGCCAGCAGAACCACAGTCCACACTGAAGCTTTCTTT; cdr3_aa: CASRTTVHTEAFF; v_call: TRBV6-5; j_call: TRBJ1-1; clone_size: NA; d_call: NA
cdr3_nt: TGTGCCAGCTCACCTTCGACAGGGGGCCGCAATCAGCCCCAGCATTTT; cdr3_aa: CASSPSTGGRNQPQHF; v_call: TRBV18; j_call: TRBJ1-5; clone_size: NA; d_call: TRBD1